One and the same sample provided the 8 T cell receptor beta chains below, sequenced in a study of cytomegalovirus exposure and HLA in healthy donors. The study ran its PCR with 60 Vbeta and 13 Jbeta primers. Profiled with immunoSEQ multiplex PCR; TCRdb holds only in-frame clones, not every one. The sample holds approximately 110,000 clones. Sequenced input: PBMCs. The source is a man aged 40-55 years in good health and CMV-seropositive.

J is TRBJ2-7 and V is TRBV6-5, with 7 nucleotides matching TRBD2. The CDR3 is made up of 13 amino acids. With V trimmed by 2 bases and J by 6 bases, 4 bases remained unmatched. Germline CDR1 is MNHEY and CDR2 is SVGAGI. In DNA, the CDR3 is TGTGCCAGCAGTTACGAGGGAGGGCGCGAGCAGTACTTC. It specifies CASSYEGGREQYF.

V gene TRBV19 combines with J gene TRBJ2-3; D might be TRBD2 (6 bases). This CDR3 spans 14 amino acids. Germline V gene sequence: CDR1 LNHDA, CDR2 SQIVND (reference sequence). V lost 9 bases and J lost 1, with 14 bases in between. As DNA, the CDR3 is TGTGCCAGCGAAACCAGGGAGGGCACAGATACGCAGTATTTT. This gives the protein CASETREGTDTQYF.

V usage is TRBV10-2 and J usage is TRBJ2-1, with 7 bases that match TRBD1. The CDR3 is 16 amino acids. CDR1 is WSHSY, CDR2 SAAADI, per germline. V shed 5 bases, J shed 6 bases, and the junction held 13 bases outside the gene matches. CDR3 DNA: TGCGCCAGCAGTCTAAGGGGACAGAGCGGAATCAATGAGCAGTTCTTC. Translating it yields CASSLRGQSGINEQFF.

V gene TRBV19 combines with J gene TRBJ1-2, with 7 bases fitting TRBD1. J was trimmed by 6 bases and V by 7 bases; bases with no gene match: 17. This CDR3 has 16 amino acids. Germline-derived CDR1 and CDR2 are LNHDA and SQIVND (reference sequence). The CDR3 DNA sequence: TGTGCCAGTAAGTCCCAGACAGGGCCATACGAAAATGGCTACACCTTC. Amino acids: CASKSQTGPYENGYTF.

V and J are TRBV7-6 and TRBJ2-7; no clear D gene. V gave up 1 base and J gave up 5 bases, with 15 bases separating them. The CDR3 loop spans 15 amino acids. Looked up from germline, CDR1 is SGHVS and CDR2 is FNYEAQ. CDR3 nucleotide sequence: TGTGCCAGCAGCTTAGTCATGGGCCCCTGGAACGAGCAGTACTTC. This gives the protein CASSLVMGPWNEQYF.

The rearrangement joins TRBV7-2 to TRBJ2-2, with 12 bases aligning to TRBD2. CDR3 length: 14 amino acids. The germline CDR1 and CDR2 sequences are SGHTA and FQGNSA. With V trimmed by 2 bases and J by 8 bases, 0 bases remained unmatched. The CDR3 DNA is TGTGCCAGCAGCTTAACTAGCGGGAGGGGGGAGCTGTTTTTT. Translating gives CASSLTSGRGELFF.

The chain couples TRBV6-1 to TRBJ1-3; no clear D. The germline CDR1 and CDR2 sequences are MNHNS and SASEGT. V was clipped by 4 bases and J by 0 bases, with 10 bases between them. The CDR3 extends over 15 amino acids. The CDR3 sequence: CASSVNWSSGNTIYF. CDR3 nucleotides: TGTGCCAGCAGTGTAAACTGGTCCTCTGGAAACACCATATATTTT.

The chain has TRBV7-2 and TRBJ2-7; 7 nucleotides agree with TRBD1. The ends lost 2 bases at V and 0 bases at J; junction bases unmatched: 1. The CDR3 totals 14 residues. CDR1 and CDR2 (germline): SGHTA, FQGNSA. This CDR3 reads CASSLTGASYEQYF. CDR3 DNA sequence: TGTGCCAGCAGCTTAACAGGGGCCTCCTACGAGCAGTACTTC.